These 7 T cell receptor beta chains came from one sample sequenced in a study of regulatory T cells in long-lasting Graves disease (dated by TCRdb to 2020 to 2022). Libraries were prepared through multiplex PCR. This sample was sequenced with an Illumina HiSeq 4000. CDR3 regions were amplified by Arm-PCR with iRepertoire HTBI primers to construct TCR beta libraries. The public reads were run again by TCRdb, first through fastp at Q25 and then through MiXCR, and only productive beta chains were kept. Identical CDR3 proteins give one entry, which carries the most common genes and DNA. Counted in this sample were approximately 470,000 distinct CDR3 sequences; around 16% of them appeared once. Together, the top ten hold 9.5% to 15% of the sample. The meaning of the sample's time point label: newly diagnosed GD, antithyroid drugs for less than 3 months. For both TCR sequencing and RNA sequencing, RNA was extracted from PBMCs using TRIzol.

This sample was shared with a second study, whose subject was T cells in Graves' hyperthyroidism and ophthalmopathy.

The sample here was peripheral blood mononuclear cells (PBMCs), taken at new diagnosis, from a patient treated with antithyroid drugs. The receptors derive from a man aged 40-49 years with Graves disease. Donor details come from another sample of the same person, matched by shared clones.

The J gene is TRBJ2-3, the V gene TRBV19; D not certain. The ends were cut back, 3 bases at V and 2 bases at J, with 9 bases in the middle. The CDR3 length is 14 residues. CDR1 LNHDA and CDR2 SQIVND come from the germline V gene (reference sequence). The CDR3 is CASSISWPTDTQYF. The CDR3, as DNA: TGTGCCAGTAGTATTTCTTGGCCCACAGATACGCAGTATTTT.

At least ten counts were recorded for this clonotype. The chain combines TRBV30 with TRBJ1-5; D perhaps matches TRBD1 (6 bases). V lost 1 base and J 6 bases, leaving 7 bases between the germline ends. CDR1 GTSNPN and CDR2 SVGIG come from the germline V gene (reference sequence). The CDR3 extends over 12 amino acids. The CDR3 region has the DNA TGTGCCTGGAGTGGAGGGGGTCAGCCCCAGCATTTT. Protein sequence: CAWSGGGQPQHF.

The gene calls are TRBV5-4 and TRBJ2-5; TRBD1 might be the D (5 bases). Trimming left V 0 bases short and J 4 bases short, with 13 bases between. The germline V gene has CDR1 SGHNT and CDR2 YYREEE (reference sequence). The CDR3 runs 15 residues. CDR3 protein: CASSLAGRALETQYF. The CDR3 nucleotides read TGTGCCAGCAGCTTGGCCGGCAGGGCCTTAGAGACCCAGTACTTC. Drawing the rest from reference TRBV5-4 and TRBJ2-5, the complete variable domain is ETGVTQSPTHLIKTRGQQVTLRCSSQSGHNTVSWYQQALGQGPQFIFQYYREEENGRGNFPPRFSGLQFPNYSSELNVNALELDDSALYLCASSLAGRALETQYFGPGTRLLVL.

The sample holds many counts of this clonotype. This chain links TRBV7-8 with TRBJ1-5, with D perhaps matching TRBD1 (5 bases). The CDR3 covers 16 residues. The germline CDR1 and CDR2 sequences are SGHVS and FQNEAQ. The V end lost 5 bases, the J end lost 3 bases, and 17 bases lay between the germline ends. In nucleotides, the CDR3 is TGTGCCAGCAGCCTCCGGGGCGGAGGAATCAATCAGCCCCAGCATTTT. Amino acid sequence: CASSLRGGGINQPQHF.

This clonotype was observed at least ten times. The chain carries TRBV18 and TRBJ2-1; 11 bases are shared with TRBD2. V shed 0 bases and J 8 bases; nucleotides not matched to a gene: 6. CDR1 is KGHSH, CDR2 LQKENI, per germline. The CDR3 is 16 amino acids. DNA for the CDR3: TGTGCCAGCTCACCACCGTGGCTAGCGGGAGGTTATGAGCAGTTCTTC. Protein sequence: CASSPPWLAGGYEQFF.

Only a few counts were recorded for this clonotype. The CDR3 loop is CASSVGFASYNEQFF. As DNA, the CDR3 is TGTGCCAGCAGTGTGGGGTTTGCCTCCTACAATGAGCAGTTCTTC. The rearrangement joins TRBV6-1 to TRBJ2-1, with D unclear. The CDR3 has 15 residues. V was clipped by 4 bases and J by 0 bases, with 10 bases between them. Germline V CDR1 and CDR2: MNHNS, SASEGT.

V and J are TRBV29-1 and TRBJ2-3, with 8 bases that match TRBD2. The V gene end was trimmed by 4 bases and the J gene end by 4 bases; junction bases not matched to a gene: 4. Germline-derived CDR1 and CDR2 are SQVTM and ANQGSEA. There are 13 residues in the CDR3. The DNA of the CDR3 is TGCAGCGTTGTTAGCGGGGAATCAGATACGCAGTATTTT. This codes for CSVVSGESDTQYF.